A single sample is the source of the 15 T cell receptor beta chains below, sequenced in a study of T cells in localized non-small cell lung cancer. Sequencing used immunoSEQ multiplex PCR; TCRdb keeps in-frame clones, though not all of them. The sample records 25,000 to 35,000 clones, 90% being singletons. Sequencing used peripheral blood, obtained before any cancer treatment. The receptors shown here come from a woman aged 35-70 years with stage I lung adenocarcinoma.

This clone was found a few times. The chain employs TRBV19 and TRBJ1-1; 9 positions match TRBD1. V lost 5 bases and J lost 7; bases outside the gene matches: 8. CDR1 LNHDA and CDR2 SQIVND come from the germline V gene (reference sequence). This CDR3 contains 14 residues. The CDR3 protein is CASSVDRGGGEAFF. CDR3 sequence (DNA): TGTGCCAGTAGTGTGGACAGGGGAGGAGGTGAAGCTTTCTTT.

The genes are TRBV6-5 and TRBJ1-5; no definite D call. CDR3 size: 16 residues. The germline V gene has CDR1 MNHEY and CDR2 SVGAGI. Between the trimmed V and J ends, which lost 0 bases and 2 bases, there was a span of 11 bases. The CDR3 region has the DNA TGTGCCAGCAGTTACTCGACGGTGACTGGCAATCAGCCCCAGCATTTT. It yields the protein CASSYSTVTGNQPQHF.

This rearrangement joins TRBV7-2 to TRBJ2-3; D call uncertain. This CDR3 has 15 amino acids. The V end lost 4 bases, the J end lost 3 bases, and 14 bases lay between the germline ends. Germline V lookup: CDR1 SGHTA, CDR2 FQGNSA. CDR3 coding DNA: TGTGCCAGCAGCTCCGACATGAGGCGAACAGATACGCAGTATTTT. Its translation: CASSSDMRRTDTQYF.

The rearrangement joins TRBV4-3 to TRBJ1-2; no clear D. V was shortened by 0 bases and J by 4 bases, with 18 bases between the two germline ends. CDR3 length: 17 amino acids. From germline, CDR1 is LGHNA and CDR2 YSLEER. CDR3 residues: CASSQEVTPPGGYGYTF. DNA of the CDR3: TGCGCCAGCAGCCAAGAGGTTACCCCACCGGGAGGCTATGGCTACACCTTC.

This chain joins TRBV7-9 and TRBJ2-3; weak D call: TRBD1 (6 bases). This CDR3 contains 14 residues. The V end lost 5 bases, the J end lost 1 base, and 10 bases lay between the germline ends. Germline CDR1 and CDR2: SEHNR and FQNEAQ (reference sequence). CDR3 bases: TGTGCCAGCAGCGTGAGACAGGGCACAGATACGCAGTATTTT. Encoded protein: CASSVRQGTDTQYF. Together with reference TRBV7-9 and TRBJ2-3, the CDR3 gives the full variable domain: DTGVSQNPRHKITKRGQNVTFRCDPISEHNRLYWYRQTLGQGPEFLTYFQNEAQLEKSRLLSDRFSAERPKGSFSTLEIQRTEQGDSAMYLCASSVRQGTDTQYFGPGTRLTVL.

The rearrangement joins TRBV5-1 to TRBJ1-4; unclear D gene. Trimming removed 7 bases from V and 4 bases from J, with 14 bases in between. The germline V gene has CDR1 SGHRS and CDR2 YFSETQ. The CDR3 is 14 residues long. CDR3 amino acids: CASRVQPINEKLFF. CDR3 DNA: TGCGCCAGCCGGGTCCAACCGATTAATGAAAAACTGTTTTTT.

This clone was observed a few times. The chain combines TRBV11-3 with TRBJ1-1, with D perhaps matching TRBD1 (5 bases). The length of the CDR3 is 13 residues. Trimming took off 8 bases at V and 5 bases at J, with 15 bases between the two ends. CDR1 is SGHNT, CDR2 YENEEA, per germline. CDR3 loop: CASQSLRVTEAFF. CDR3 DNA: TGTGCCAGCCAGTCCCTCAGGGTAACTGAAGCTTTCTTT.

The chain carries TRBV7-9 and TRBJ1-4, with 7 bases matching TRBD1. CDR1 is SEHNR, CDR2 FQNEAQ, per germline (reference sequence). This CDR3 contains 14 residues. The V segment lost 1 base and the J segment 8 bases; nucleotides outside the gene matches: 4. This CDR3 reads CASSLGQGDEKLFF. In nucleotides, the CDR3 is TGTGCCAGCAGCTTAGGACAGGGTGACGAAAAACTGTTTTTT.

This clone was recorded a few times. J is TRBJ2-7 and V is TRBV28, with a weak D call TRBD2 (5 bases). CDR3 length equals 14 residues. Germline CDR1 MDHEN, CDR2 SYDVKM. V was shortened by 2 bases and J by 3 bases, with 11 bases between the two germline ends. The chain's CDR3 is CASSLSPEGYEQYF. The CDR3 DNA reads TGTGCCAGCAGTTTAAGTCCAGAGGGCTACGAGCAGTACTTC.

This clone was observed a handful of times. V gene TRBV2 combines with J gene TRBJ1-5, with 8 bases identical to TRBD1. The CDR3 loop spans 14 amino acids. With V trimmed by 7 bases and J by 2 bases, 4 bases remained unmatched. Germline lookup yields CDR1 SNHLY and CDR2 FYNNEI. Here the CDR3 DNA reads TGTGCCAGCACCGGGACAGGCGGCAATCAGCCCCAGCATTTT. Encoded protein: CASTGTGGNQPQHF.

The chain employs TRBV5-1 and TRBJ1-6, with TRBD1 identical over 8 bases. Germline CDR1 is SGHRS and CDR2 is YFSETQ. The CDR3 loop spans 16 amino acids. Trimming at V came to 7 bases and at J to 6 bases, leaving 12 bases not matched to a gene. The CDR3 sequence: CASPAGDRRGNSPLHF. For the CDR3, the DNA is TGCGCCAGCCCAGCGGGGGACAGGAGAGGTAATTCACCCCTCCACTTT.

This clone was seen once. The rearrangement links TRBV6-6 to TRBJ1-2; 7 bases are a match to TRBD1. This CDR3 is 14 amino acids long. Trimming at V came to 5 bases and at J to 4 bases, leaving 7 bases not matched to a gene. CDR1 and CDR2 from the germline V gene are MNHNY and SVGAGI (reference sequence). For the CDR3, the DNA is TGTGCCAGCAGTCCGACAGGGCCTTCCTATGGCTACACCTTC. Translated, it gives CASSPTGPSYGYTF.

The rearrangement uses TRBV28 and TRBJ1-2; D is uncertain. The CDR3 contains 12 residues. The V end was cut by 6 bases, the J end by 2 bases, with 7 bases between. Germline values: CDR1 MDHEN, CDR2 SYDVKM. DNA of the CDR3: TGTGCCAGCAGGGGCGCGAACTATGGCTACACCTTC. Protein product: CASRGANYGYTF.

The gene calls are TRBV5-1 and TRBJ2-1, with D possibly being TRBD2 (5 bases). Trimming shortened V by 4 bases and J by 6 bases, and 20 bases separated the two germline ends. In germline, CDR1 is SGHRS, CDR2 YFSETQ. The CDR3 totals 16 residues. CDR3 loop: CASSPGGGSGRNEQFF. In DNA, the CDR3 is TGCGCCAGCAGCCCGGGTGGTGGGAGCGGACGCAATGAGCAGTTCTTC. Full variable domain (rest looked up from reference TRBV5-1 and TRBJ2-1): KAGVTQTPRYLIKTRGQQVTLSCSPISGHRSVSWYQQTPGQGLQFLFEYFSETQRNKGNFPGRFSGRQFSNSRSEMNVSTLELGDSALYLCASSPGGGSGRNEQFFGPGTRLTVL.

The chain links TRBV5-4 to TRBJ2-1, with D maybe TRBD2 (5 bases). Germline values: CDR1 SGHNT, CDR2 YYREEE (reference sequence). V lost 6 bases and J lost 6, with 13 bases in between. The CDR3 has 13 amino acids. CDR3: CASTGLDFNEQFF. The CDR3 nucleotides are TGTGCCAGCACGGGCCTGGACTTCAATGAGCAGTTCTTC.